The rows below give T cell receptor beta chains drawn from one sample of a study of blood T cell repertoires in COVID-19. Only in-frame clones appear in the TCRdb table, and some are missing; sequencing was by immunoSEQ multiplex PCR. In the table there are about 300,000 clones, around 90% of which are singletons. The sample comprised PBMCs or T cells enriched from blood (not recorded which). These receptors originate from a woman between 40 and 55 years old who had recovered from COVID-19. CDR3s include the opening cysteine and the closing phenylalanine or tryptophan. Fields, in order: CDR3 DNA, CDR3 protein, V gene, D gene, clone size, J gene. A D gene is named only where the DNA matches it firmly. Not every row has a clone size; where given, it reads once, few, many or a size class.

TGTGCCAGCAGCTCCCTAAGCGGGAGGGCCGGGTCCTACAATGAGCAGTTCTTC | CASSSLSGRAGSYNEQFF | TRBV7-2 | TRBD2 | NA | TRBJ2-1
TGTGCCAGCAGTTGGGACAGGAACACTGAAGCTTTCTTT | CASSWDRNTEAFF | TRBV7-9 | TRBD1 | NA | TRBJ1-1
TGTGCCTGGAGTGTTCTCGGGGCCTATAATTCACCCCTCCACTTT | CAWSVLGAYNSPLHF | TRBV30 | NA | NA | TRBJ1-6
TGTGCCAGCAGTTATTTCCAGGGTCCGTATGGCTACACCTTC | CASSYFQGPYGYTF | TRBV6-2/TRBV6-3 | NA | NA | TRBJ1-2
TGTGCCAGCAGCCAAGAGTACCGAACTAGCACAGATACGCAGTATTTT | CASSQEYRTSTDTQYF | TRBV4-2 | NA | once | TRBJ2-3
TGTGCCAGCAGCTCCGGAGGAGACGAGCAGTACTTC | CASSSGGDEQYF | TRBV11-3 | NA | few | TRBJ2-7
TGTGCCAGCAGTTACTCGGCGGAGAACACTGAAGCTTTCTTT | CASSYSAENTEAFF | TRBV6-5 | NA | NA | TRBJ1-1
TGTGCCAGCACCCCGGCGCGGGGCCCGACAGATACGCAGTATTTT | CASTPARGPTDTQYF | TRBV6-2/TRBV6-3 | NA | once | TRBJ2-3
TGTGCCAGCAGCGTCTACGCGGGAGCATGGGAGACCCAGTACTTC | CASSVYAGAWETQYF | TRBV9 | TRBD2 | NA | TRBJ2-5
TGTGCCAGCAGCTCCACAGGGGTGACAGATACGCAGTATTTT | CASSSTGVTDTQYF | TRBV7-8 | TRBD1 | NA | TRBJ2-3
TGTGCCAGCAGTTGGGGGGACAGGGGCGGCACTGAAGCTTTCTTT | CASSWGDRGGTEAFF | TRBV6-5 | TRBD1 | NA | TRBJ1-1
TGTGCCAGTAGCCCGACAGGGCCCACCTACGAGCAGTACTTC | CASSPTGPTYEQYF | TRBV19 | TRBD1 | NA | TRBJ2-7
TGTGCCAGTCTCGCCGGGCCACTAGGCTACGAGCAGTACTTC | CASLAGPLGYEQYF | TRBV2 | NA | once | TRBJ2-7
TGTGCCAGCAGCCTAGGGCCGCAGGGAAGGGACTATGGCTACACCTTC | CASSLGPQGRDYGYTF | TRBV28 | NA | NA | TRBJ1-2
TGTGCCAGCAGCTCCCCGGGCGGGAGGGCGGAGACCCAGTACTTC | CASSSPGGRAETQYF | TRBV11-1 | TRBD2 | few | TRBJ2-5
TGTGCCAGCAGTCCCAGTCGGGGGTTCTATGGCTACACCTTC | CASSPSRGFYGYTF | TRBV27 | NA | NA | TRBJ1-2
TGTGCCAGCAGCTTAGTACGGGTCGATGAGCAGTTCTTC | CASSLVRVDEQFF | TRBV7-2 | NA | NA | TRBJ2-1
TGTGCCAGCAGCTTCGGCGGGTCGTTCGGCTACACCTTC | CASSFGGSFGYTF | TRBV7-9 | NA | few | TRBJ1-2
TGTGCCAGCAGCCCAAGGGGCGGCGGGGAGCTGTTTTTT | CASSPRGGGELFF | TRBV6-5 | NA | NA | TRBJ2-2
TGCGCCAGCAGCTTCCCAGGAACGGATGGCTACACCTTC | CASSFPGTDGYTF | TRBV5-1 | NA | NA | TRBJ1-2
TGTGCCAGCAGTGGTCACCCCCAGGGTTGGGCGAATGAGCAGTTCTTC | CASSGHPQGWANEQFF | TRBV27 | NA | NA | TRBJ2-1
TGTGCTAGTGGTTATGCTATAGGGGAGCTGTTTTTT | CASGYAIGELFF | TRBV12-5 | NA | NA | TRBJ2-2
TGTGCCTGGAGTTTGGGGGGCTCTGGAAACACCATATATTTT | CAWSLGGSGNTIYF | TRBV30 | NA | NA | TRBJ1-3